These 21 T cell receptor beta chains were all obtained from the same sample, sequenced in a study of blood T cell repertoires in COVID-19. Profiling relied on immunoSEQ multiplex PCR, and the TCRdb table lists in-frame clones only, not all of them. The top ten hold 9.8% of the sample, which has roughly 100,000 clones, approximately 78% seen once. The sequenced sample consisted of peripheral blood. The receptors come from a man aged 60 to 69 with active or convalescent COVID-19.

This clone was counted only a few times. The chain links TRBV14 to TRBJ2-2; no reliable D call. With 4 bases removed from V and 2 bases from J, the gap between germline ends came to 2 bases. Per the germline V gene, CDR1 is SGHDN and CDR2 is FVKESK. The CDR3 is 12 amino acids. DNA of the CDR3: TGTGCCAGCAGCCTAAACACCGGGGAGCTGTTTTTT. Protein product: CASSLNTGELFF.

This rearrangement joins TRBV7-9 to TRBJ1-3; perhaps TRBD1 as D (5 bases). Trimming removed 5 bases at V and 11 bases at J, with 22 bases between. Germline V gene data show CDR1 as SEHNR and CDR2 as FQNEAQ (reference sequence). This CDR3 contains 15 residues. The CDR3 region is CASSPFQGDGYAIYF. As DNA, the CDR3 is TGTGCCAGCAGCCCCTTCCAGGGTGATGGGTATGCCATATATTTT.

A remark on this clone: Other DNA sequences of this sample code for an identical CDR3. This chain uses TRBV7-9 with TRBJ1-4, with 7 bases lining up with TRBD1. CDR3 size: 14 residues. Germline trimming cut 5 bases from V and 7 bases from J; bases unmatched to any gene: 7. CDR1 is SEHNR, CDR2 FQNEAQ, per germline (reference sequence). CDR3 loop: CASSLGQGGEKLFF. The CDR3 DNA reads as TGTGCCAGCAGCCTCGGGCAGGGGGGTGAAAAACTGTTTTTT.

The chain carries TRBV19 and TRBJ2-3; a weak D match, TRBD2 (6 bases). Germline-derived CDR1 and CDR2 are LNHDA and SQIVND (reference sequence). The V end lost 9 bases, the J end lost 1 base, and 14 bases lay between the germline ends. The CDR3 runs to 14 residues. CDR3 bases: TGTGCCAGCCGGAGGGGAATGGGCACAGATACGCAGTATTTT. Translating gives CASRRGMGTDTQYF.

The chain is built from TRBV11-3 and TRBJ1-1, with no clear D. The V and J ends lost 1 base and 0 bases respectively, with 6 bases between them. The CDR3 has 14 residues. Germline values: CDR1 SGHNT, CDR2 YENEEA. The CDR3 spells CASSLGGMNTEAFF. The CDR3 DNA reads TGTGCCAGCAGCTTAGGAGGAATGAACACTGAAGCTTTCTTT.

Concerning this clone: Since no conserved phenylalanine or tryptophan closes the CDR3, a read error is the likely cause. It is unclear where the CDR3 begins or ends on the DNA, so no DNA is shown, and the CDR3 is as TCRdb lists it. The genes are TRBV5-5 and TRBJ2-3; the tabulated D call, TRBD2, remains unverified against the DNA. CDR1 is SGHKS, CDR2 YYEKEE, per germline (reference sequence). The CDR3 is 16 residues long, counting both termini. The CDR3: CASSRDRESGGRARSY.

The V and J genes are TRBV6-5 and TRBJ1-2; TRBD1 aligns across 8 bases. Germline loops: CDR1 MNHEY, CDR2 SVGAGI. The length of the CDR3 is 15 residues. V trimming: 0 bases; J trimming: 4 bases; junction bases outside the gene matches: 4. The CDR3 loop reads CASSYSARGPYGYTF. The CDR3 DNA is TGTGCCAGCAGTTACTCGGCCAGGGGGCCCTATGGCTACACCTTC.

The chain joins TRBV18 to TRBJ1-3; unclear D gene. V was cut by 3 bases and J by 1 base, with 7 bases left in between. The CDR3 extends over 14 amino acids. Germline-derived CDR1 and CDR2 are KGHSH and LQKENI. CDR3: CASSPGRSGNTIYF. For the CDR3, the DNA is TGTGCCAGCTCACCGGGGAGGTCTGGAAACACCATATATTTT. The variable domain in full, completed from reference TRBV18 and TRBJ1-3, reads NAGVMQNPRHLVRRRGQEARLRCSPMKGHSHVYWYRQLPEEGLKFMVYLQKENIIDESGMPKERFSAEFPKEGPSILRIQQVVRGDSAAYFCASSPGRSGNTIYFGEGSWLTVV.

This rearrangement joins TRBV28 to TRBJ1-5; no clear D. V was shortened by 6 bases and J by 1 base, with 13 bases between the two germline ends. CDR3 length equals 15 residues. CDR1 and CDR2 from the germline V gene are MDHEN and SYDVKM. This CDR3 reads CASSLGVVSNQPQHF. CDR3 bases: TGTGCCAGCAGCCTCGGGGTGGTCAGCAATCAGCCCCAGCATTTT.

CDR3 loop: CASSPRTGGYNEQFF. CDR3 in DNA: TGTGCCAGCTCACCGAGGACAGGGGGCTACAATGAGCAGTTCTTC. The V and J genes are TRBV18 and TRBJ2-1; 10 bases map to TRBD1. This CDR3 spans 15 amino acids. V was pared by 3 bases and J by 3 bases, with 2 bases of the junction left unmatched. Germline V gene sequence: CDR1 KGHSH, CDR2 LQKENI.

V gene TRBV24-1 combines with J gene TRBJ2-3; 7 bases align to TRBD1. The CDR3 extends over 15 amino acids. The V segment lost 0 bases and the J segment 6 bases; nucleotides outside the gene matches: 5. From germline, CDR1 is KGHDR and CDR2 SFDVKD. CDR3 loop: CATSDLGGQSDTQYF. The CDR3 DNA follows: TGTGCCACCAGTGATTTGGGGGGACAGTCGGATACGCAGTATTTT.

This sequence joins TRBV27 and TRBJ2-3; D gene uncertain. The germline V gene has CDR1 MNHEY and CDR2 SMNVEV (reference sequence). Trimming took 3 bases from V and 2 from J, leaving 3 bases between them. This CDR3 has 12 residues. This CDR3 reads CASSFNTDTQYF. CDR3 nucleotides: TGTGCCAGCAGTTTTAACACAGATACGCAGTATTTT.

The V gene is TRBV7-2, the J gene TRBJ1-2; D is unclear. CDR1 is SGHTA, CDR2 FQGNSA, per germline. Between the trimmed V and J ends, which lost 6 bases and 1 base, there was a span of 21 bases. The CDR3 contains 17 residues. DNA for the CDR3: TGTGCCAGCAGGGGCGTGGTGGGCCTAACGGTTAACTATGGCTACACCTTC. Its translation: CASRGVVGLTVNYGYTF.

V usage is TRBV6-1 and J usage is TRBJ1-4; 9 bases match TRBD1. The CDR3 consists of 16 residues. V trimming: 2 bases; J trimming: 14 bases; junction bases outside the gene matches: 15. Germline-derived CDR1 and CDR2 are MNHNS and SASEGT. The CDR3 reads CASSEHEGQGKEGLFF. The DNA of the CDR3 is TGTGCCAGCAGTGAACACGAGGGACAGGGAAAAGAAGGGCTGTTTTTT.

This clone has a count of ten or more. The CDR3 is CASSLGQSYGYTF. CDR3 coding DNA: TGTGCCAGCAGCTTGGGACAGAGCTATGGCTACACCTTC. The rearrangement links TRBV5-6 to TRBJ1-2; tentative D call: TRBD1 (5 bases). Per germline, CDR1 SGHDT and CDR2 YYEEEE. The V end lost 0 bases, the J end lost 4 bases, and 7 bases lay between the germline ends. The CDR3 consists of 13 residues.

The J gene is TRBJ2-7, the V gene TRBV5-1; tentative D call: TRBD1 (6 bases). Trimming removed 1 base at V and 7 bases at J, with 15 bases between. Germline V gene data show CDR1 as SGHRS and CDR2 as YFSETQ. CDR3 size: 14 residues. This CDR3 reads CASSLSWGQGEQYF. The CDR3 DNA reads TGCGCCAGCAGCTTGAGTTGGGGGCAAGGGGAGCAGTACTTC.

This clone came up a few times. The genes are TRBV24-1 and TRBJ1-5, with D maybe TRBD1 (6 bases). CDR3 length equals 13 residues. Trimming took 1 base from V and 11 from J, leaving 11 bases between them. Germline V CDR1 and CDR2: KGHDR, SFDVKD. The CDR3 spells CATSDFRGGTQHF. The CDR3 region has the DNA TGTGCCACCAGTGATTTCAGGGGTGGGACCCAGCATTTT.

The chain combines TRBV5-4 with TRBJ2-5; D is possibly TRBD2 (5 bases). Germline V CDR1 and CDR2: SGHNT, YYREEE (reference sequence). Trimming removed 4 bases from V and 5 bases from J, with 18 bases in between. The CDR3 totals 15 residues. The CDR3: CASSRKEGLVETQYF. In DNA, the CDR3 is TGTGCCAGCAGCCGAAAGGAAGGACTTGTGGAGACCCAGTACTTC.

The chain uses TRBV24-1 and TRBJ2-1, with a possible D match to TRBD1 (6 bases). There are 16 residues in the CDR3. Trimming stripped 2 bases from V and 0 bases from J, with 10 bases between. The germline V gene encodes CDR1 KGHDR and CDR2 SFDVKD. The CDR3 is CATSDSQGLSYNEQFF. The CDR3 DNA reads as TGTGCCACCAGTGATTCACAGGGCCTCTCCTACAATGAGCAGTTCTTC.

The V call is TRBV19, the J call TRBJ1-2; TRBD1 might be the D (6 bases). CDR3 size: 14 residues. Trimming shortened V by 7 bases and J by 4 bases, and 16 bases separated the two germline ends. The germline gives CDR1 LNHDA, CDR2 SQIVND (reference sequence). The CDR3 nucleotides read TGTGCCAGTACCCCGATAGGACAGACCTATGGCTACACCTTC. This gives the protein CASTPIGQTYGYTF.

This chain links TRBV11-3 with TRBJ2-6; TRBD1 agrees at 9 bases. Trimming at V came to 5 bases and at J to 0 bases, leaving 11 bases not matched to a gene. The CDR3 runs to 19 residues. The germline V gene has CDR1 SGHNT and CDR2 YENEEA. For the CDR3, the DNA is TGTGCCAGCAGCCCATCTCGGGGACAGGGAAACTCTGGGGCCAACGTCCTGACTTTC. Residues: CASSPSRGQGNSGANVLTF.